A single sample gave rise to the 32 T cell receptor beta chains below, sequenced in a study of T cells in Graves' hyperthyroidism and ophthalmopathy. RNA transcripts were the template for amplifying TCR beta CDR3 regions. The HTBI primer set served for first-round RT-PCR of the TCR CDR3. TCRdb recomputed calls from the multiplex PCR reads with MiXCR, one row per CDR3 protein. The table lists a few hundred thousand distinct CDR3 sequences, 15% of them singletons. The sequencing sample was made of blood. The source of these receptors is a woman aged 25 to 45 with Graves' hyperthyroidism.

This clonotype was seen repeatedly, ten times or more. The genes are TRBV12-3 or TRBV12-4 and TRBJ1-5; TRBD1 aligns across 9 bases. This CDR3 is built from 13 residues. J gave up 5 bases and V 5 bases, and 1 base lay outside the gene matches. In DNA form, the CDR3 reads TGTGCCAGCAGTCGGACAGGGGATCAGCCCCAGCATTTT. It translates to CASSRTGDQPQHF.

In this sample, this clonotype turned up many times. The chain couples TRBV5-1 to TRBJ2-7, with a possible D match to TRBD1 (6 bases). Germline V gene lookup returns CDR1 SGHRS and CDR2 YFSETQ. This CDR3 has 15 residues. The V gene lost 4 bases and the J gene lost 3 bases, with 17 bases spanning the gap. CDR3 amino acids: CASSVGTSTFYEQYF. The CDR3 region has the DNA TGCGCCAGCAGCGTCGGGACATCGACCTTCTACGAGCAGTACTTC.

A remark on this clonotype: A much bigger clone sits one base away, suggesting this may be a read error. V is TRBV11-2 and J is TRBJ2-7; the D gene is possibly TRBD2 (6 bases). The last part of the DNA fits TRBJ2-1 better; the J call may be wrong. The CDR3 has 15 residues. Germline CDR1 and CDR2: SGHAT and FQNNGV. The CDR3, as DNA: TGTGCCAGCAGCTCCACGGGCGGGAACACCTACGAGCAGTTCTTC. Its protein product is CASSSTGGNTYEQFF.

Comments on this clonotype: This sequence may be a read error, since a much larger clone differs from it by one base. V is TRBV20-1 and J is TRBJ2-1; D might be TRBD2 (6 bases). Gene TRBJ2-7 matches the end of the DNA better, so the J call may be wrong. There are 14 residues in the CDR3. The V gene's germline CDR1 is DFQATT and CDR2 SNEGSKA (reference sequence). This CDR3 reads CSALAVGSYNEQYF. DNA of the CDR3: TGCAGTGCTTTAGCGGTAGGCTCCTACAATGAGCAGTACTTC.

The sample holds a few counts of this clonotype. This chain uses TRBV7-9 with TRBJ2-5; possible D gene TRBD2, 7 bases. The V end lost 11 bases, the J end lost 4 bases, and 17 bases lay between the germline ends. The germline CDR1 and CDR2 sequences are SEHNR and FQNEAQ (reference sequence). This CDR3 has 13 residues. As DNA, the CDR3 is TGTGCCCAAGGGAGGGGGAGTCCAGAGACCCAGTACTTC. This gives the protein CAQGRGSPETQYF.

The sample holds many counts of this clonotype. This rearrangement joins TRBV28 to TRBJ1-6; D possibly corresponds to TRBD1 (6 bases). The length of the CDR3 is 15 residues. From germline, CDR1 is MDHEN and CDR2 SYDVKM. Between the trimmed V and J ends, which lost 3 bases and 8 bases, there was a span of 14 bases. The CDR3 sequence is CASSFGGAGDSPLHF. The CDR3 region has the DNA TGTGCCAGCAGTTTTGGGGGGGCAGGGGATTCACCCCTCCACTTT.

Ten or more counts support this clonotype. The chain is built from TRBV18 and TRBJ1-1; D uncertain. Germline lookup yields CDR1 KGHSH and CDR2 LQKENI. The CDR3 covers 12 residues. V was pared by 4 bases and J by 4 bases, with 7 bases between. The DNA of the CDR3 is TGTGCCAGCTCACTCGGGCCCACTGAAGCTTTCTTT. This sequence encodes CASSLGPTEAFF.

J is TRBJ1-4 and V is TRBV20-1; no clear D. V was pared by 5 bases and J by 8 bases, with 15 bases between. The length of the CDR3 is 13 residues. Germline CDR1 DFQATT, CDR2 SNEGSKA (reference sequence). The CDR3 sequence: CSAPLLQEEKLFF. CDR3 DNA: TGCAGTGCTCCCCTTTTGCAGGAAGAAAAACTGTTTTTT.

This clonotype was found many times. This chain connects TRBV30 to TRBJ2-5; D ambiguous. CDR1 and CDR2 from the germline V gene are GTSNPN and SVGIG (reference sequence). Trimming removed 0 bases at V and 5 bases at J, with 13 bases between. This CDR3 is built from 14 residues. CDR3 amino acids: CAWSVGGASETQYF. CDR3 in DNA: TGTGCCTGGAGTGTAGGCGGAGCTTCTGAGACCCAGTACTTC. Variable domain in full (rest from reference TRBV30 and TRBJ2-5): SQTIHQWPATLVQPVGSPLSLECTVEGTSNPNLYWYRQAAGRGLQLLFYSVGIGQISSEVPQNLSASRPQDRQFILSSKKLLLSDSGFYLCAWSVGGASETQYFGPGTRLLVL.

This clonotype was found many times. The V gene is TRBV11-2, the J gene TRBJ2-7; D remains ambiguous. The V and J ends lost 5 bases and 0 bases respectively, with 11 bases between them. Germline V gene data show CDR1 as SGHAT and CDR2 as FQNNGV. The CDR3 runs to 14 residues. The CDR3 nucleotides read TGTGCCAGCAGCGTTGTGGCTAGCTCCTACGAGCAGTACTTC. This translates into CASSVVASSYEQYF.

This clonotype was seen more than once but under ten times. The chain joins TRBV19 to TRBJ1-1; D gene ambiguous. Trimming pared 3 bases from V and 7 bases from J, leaving 15 bases between. Germline V lookup: CDR1 LNHDA, CDR2 SQIVND (reference sequence). The CDR3 runs 14 residues. The CDR3 is CASSISPLSVEAFF. CDR3 coding DNA: TGTGCCAGTAGTATTTCCCCGTTGTCGGTTGAAGCTTTCTTT.

This clonotype was counted a few times. A much larger clone differs from this one at a single base, so this may be a read error. V is TRBV28 and J is TRBJ2-5, with 10 bases aligning to TRBD2. Germline-derived CDR1 and CDR2 are MDHEN and SYDVKM. Trimming cost V 3 bases and J 5 bases; bases outside gene matches: 9. The CDR3 length is 16 residues. For the CDR3, the DNA is TGTGCCAGCAGTTTTCGGGCTAGCGGGAGTCACGAGACCCAGTACTTC. This codes for CASSFRASGSHETQYF.

This clonotype was picked up many times. CDR3 coding DNA: TGTGCCAGCTCCCAGGGACAGGAAGAGACCCAGTACTTC. This codes for CASSQGQEETQYF. The chain couples TRBV18 to TRBJ2-5, with 8 bases matching TRBD1. The junction had 3 bases not matched to a gene; V was cut back by 6 bases and J by 3 bases. This CDR3 has 13 residues. Per germline, CDR1 KGHSH and CDR2 LQKENI. The variable domain in full, completed from reference TRBV18 and TRBJ2-5, reads NAGVMQNPRHLVRRRGQEARLRCSPMKGHSHVYWYRQLPEEGLKFMVYLQKENIIDESGMPKERFSAEFPKEGPSILRIQQVVRGDSAAYFCASSQGQEETQYFGPGTRLLVL.

This clonotype was counted between two and nine times. The chain links TRBV28 to TRBJ1-5; D remains ambiguous. This CDR3 is built from 12 residues. Germline lookup yields CDR1 MDHEN and CDR2 SYDVKM. Trimming removed 2 bases from V and 5 bases from J, with 4 bases in between. The DNA for the CDR3 is TGTGCCAGCAGTTTAATGTATCAGCCCCAGCATTTT. Protein sequence: CASSLMYQPQHF. The full variable domain, rest sourced from reference TRBV28 and TRBJ1-5, is DVKVTQSSRYLVKRTGEKVFLECVQDMDHENMFWYRQDPGLGLRLIYFSYDVKMKEKGDIPEGYSVSREKKERFSLILESASTNQTSMYLCASSLMYQPQHFGDGTRLSIL.

The table lists this clonotype with many counts. The gene calls are TRBV5-1 and TRBJ1-5; weak D call: TRBD1 (6 bases). V dropped 4 bases and J dropped 0 bases, with 11 bases sitting between them. This CDR3 has 15 residues. The germline CDR1 and CDR2 sequences are SGHRS and YFSETQ. This chain's CDR3 is CASSPQGHSNQPQHF. The CDR3 region has the DNA TGCGCCAGCAGCCCACAGGGCCATAGCAATCAGCCCCAGCATTTT.

Many counts were recorded for this clonotype. The chain combines TRBV6-1 with TRBJ2-1, with TRBD2 identical over 7 bases. V lost 5 bases and J lost 6; bases outside the gene matches: 7. Germline CDR1 is MNHNS and CDR2 is SASEGT. This CDR3 has 14 residues. CDR3 in amino acids: CASSKRTSLNEQFF. The CDR3 coding sequence is TGTGCCAGCAGTAAAAGGACTAGTCTCAATGAGCAGTTCTTC.

This chain uses TRBV20-1 with TRBJ1-4, with D possibly TRBD1 on 6 matching bases. The CDR3 length is 12 residues. Looked up from germline, CDR1 is DFQATT and CDR2 is SNEGSKA (reference sequence). Between the trimmed V and J ends, which lost 5 bases and 5 bases, there was a span of 9 bases. The CDR3 sequence is CSAPGQNEKLFF. The CDR3 coding sequence is TGCAGTGCTCCCGGACAGAATGAAAAACTGTTTTTT.

This clonotype was observed a handful of times. The rearrangement uses TRBV6-2 or TRBV6-3 and TRBJ2-4, with TRBD1 matching 7 bases. J was trimmed by 7 bases and V by 6 bases; bases with no gene match: 6. Germline CDR1 MNHEY, CDR2 SVGEGT. The CDR3 spans 13 residues. The CDR3 loop reads CASRPTGINIQYF. The CDR3 DNA reads TGTGCCAGCAGACCGACAGGGATCAACATTCAGTACTTC.

At least ten counts were recorded for this clonotype. The chain carries TRBV28 and TRBJ2-5; D remains ambiguous. Germline CDR1 and CDR2: MDHEN and SYDVKM. Trimming cost V 8 bases and J 7 bases, with 11 bases left between them. The CDR3 runs 11 residues. This chain's CDR3 is CASGVRGTQYF. The CDR3 DNA reads TGTGCCAGCGGGGTTCGAGGGACCCAGTACTTC. Complete variable domain (other parts from reference TRBV28 and TRBJ2-5): DVKVTQSSRYLVKRTGEKVFLECVQDMDHENMFWYRQDPGLGLRLIYFSYDVKMKEKGDIPEGYSVSREKKERFSLILESASTNQTSMYLCASGVRGTQYFGPGTRLLVL.

This clonotype was picked up many times. The V and J genes are TRBV2 and TRBJ2-7; TRBD1 agrees at 7 bases. With V trimmed by 6 bases and J by 6 bases, 5 bases remained unmatched. The CDR3 consists of 12 residues. The V gene's germline CDR1 is SNHLY and CDR2 FYNNEI. The CDR3 bases are TGTGCCAGCAGGAGACAGGGCGGCGAGCAGTACTTC. This sequence encodes CASRRQGGEQYF.

This clonotype was detected ten times or more. The CDR3 sequence is CASGRAEKGETQYF. The DNA of the CDR3 is TGTGCCAGCGGGCGAGCGGAAAAAGGAGAGACCCAGTACTTC. The chain has TRBV18 and TRBJ2-5; maybe TRBD2 (5 bases). V was clipped by 8 bases and J by 4 bases, with 17 bases between them. The CDR3 has 14 amino acids. Germline V gene data show CDR1 as KGHSH and CDR2 as LQKENI.

This rearrangement joins TRBV24-1 to TRBJ2-7, with 7 bases fitting TRBD2. This CDR3 has 14 amino acids. The ends lost 8 bases at V and 3 bases at J; junction bases unmatched: 9. CDR1 is KGHDR and CDR2 is SFDVKD in the germline V gene. CDR3 amino acids: CATTWGGPLYEQYF. In nucleotides, the CDR3 is TGTGCCACCACCTGGGGGGGACCGCTCTACGAGCAGTACTTC.

This clonotype was counted a few times. The gene calls are TRBV2 and TRBJ1-6; D not resolved. Germline CDR1 is SNHLY and CDR2 is FYNNEI. The CDR3 totals 12 residues. V was trimmed by 3 bases and J by 8 bases, leaving 5 bases between them. CDR3 loop: CASSDQYSPLHF. The DNA of the CDR3 is TGTGCCAGCAGTGATCAGTATTCACCCCTCCACTTT.

This clonotype was observed many times. This chain links TRBV5-1 with TRBJ2-1; TRBD1 aligns across 8 bases. The CDR3 loop spans 15 amino acids. The V segment lost 4 bases and the J segment 3 bases; nucleotides outside the gene matches: 6. Germline V CDR1 and CDR2: SGHRS, YFSETQ. The CDR3 region has the DNA TGCGCCAGCAGCGAATATGGACAGGGCTACAATGAGCAGTTCTTC. This gives the protein CASSEYGQGYNEQFF. Variable domain in full (rest from reference TRBV5-1 and TRBJ2-1): KAGVTQTPRYLIKTRGQQVTLSCSPISGHRSVSWYQQTPGQGLQFLFEYFSETQRNKGNFPGRFSGRQFSNSRSEMNVSTLELGDSALYLCASSEYGQGYNEQFFGPGTRLTVL.

This clonotype was found many times. The DNA for the CDR3 is TGCAGTGCTAGTCCCCTGACAGGCGATGACACTGAAGCTTTCTTT. Translation: CSASPLTGDDTEAFF. The chain has TRBV20-1 and TRBJ1-1; tentative D call: TRBD1 (6 bases). The CDR3 covers 15 residues. Germline lookup yields CDR1 DFQATT and CDR2 SNEGSKA (reference sequence). V was cut by 3 bases and J by 3 bases, with 17 bases left in between.

CDR3 protein: CATSRVTGTGNQPQHF. The DNA of the CDR3 is TGTGCCACCAGCAGAGTGACAGGGACCGGCAATCAGCCCCAGCATTTT. V usage is TRBV15 and J usage is TRBJ1-5; 7 nucleotides line up with TRBD1. Trimming removed 1 base from V and 2 bases from J; junction bases left unmatched: 5. From germline, CDR1 is LNHNV and CDR2 YYDKDF (reference sequence). The CDR3 is 16 residues long.

This clonotype showed up many times. The chain joins TRBV12-3 or TRBV12-4 to TRBJ1-3, with unresolved D. V shed 5 bases and J shed 0 bases, with 8 bases lying between them. This CDR3 has 14 residues. As DNA, the CDR3 is TGTGCCAGCAGTCTCGGACTCTCTGGAAACACCATATATTTT. This translates into CASSLGLSGNTIYF.

This clonotype has at least ten counts. The chain is built from TRBV28 and TRBJ2-6, with D maybe TRBD2 (5 bases). This CDR3 spans 16 amino acids. From germline, CDR1 is MDHEN and CDR2 SYDVKM. V lost 5 bases and J lost 0, with 11 bases in between. The DNA for the CDR3 is TGTGCCAGCAGTGCCCCGGGGATCTCTGGGGCCAACGTCCTGACTTTC. As protein: CASSAPGISGANVLTF.

This clonotype was seen repeatedly, ten times or more. This rearrangement joins TRBV30 to TRBJ2-7, with D possibly being TRBD1 or TRBD2 (6 bases each). Germline CDR1 is GTSNPN and CDR2 is SVGIG (reference sequence). V was shortened by 7 bases and J by 0 bases, with 19 bases between the two germline ends. The CDR3 has 15 amino acids. DNA of the CDR3: TGTGCCTACACTCGGGGGCGGGCTCCCTCCTACGAGCAGTACTTC. Translation gives CAYTRGRAPSYEQYF.

As for this clonotype: It may be a read error: a sequence one base away is much more abundant. This chain uses TRBV13 with TRBJ2-5; no clear D. Germline CDR1 is PRHDT and CDR2 is FYEKMQ (reference sequence). Trimming stripped 3 bases from V and 1 base from J, with 6 bases between. The CDR3 has 13 residues. The CDR3 nucleotides are TGTGCCAGCAGCTTCTACAGCCAAGAGACCCAGTACTTC. Residues: CASSFYSQETQYF.

Ten or more counts support this clonotype. The V call is TRBV30, the J call TRBJ2-5, with a tentative D call TRBD2 (5 bases). CDR1 and CDR2 from the germline V gene are GTSNPN and SVGIG (reference sequence). With 3 bases removed from V and 4 bases from J, the gap between germline ends came to 18 bases. The CDR3 loop spans 15 amino acids. The CDR3 is CAWSEGSGIGETQYF. CDR3 nucleotides: TGTGCCTGGAGCGAAGGGAGCGGAATTGGAGAGACCCAGTACTTC.

Concerning this clonotype itself: A much larger clone sits a single nucleotide away, making a read error possible. The CDR3 protein is CAASDSSDSGTEAFF. CDR3 in DNA: TGTGCCGCCAGTGACTCATCGGACAGCGGCACTGAAGCTTTCTTT. The rearrangement joins TRBV24-1 to TRBJ1-1; D possibly corresponds to TRBD1 (6 bases). The CDR3 covers 15 residues. Looked up from germline, CDR1 is KGHDR and CDR2 is SFDVKD.